This T cell receptor beta chain was sequenced in a study of somatic mutations in cytotoxic T cells in rheumatoid arthritis. Trimming took 1 base from V and 1 from J, leaving 14 bases between them. This CDR3 region has 17 residues. Germline CDR1 is MGHRA and CDR2 is YSYEKL. Libraries were prepared by immunoSEQ multiplex PCR; TCRdb keeps only in-frame clonotypes and omits some of them. The data contain 15,000 to 20,000 clones, about four fifths of them seen just once; the ten biggest clones take up 9.5% to 12%. This clonotype was sampled from a man between 18 and 29 years old with rheumatoid arthritis. This chain joins TRBV4-1 and TRBJ1-5; D unclear. The specimen was CD8+ T cells sorted from blood. The CDR3 nucleotides are TGCGCCAGCAGCCAAGGTCCAACTGCGGGAAGCAATCAGCCCCAGCATTTT. Translated, it gives CASSQGPTAGSNQPQHF.